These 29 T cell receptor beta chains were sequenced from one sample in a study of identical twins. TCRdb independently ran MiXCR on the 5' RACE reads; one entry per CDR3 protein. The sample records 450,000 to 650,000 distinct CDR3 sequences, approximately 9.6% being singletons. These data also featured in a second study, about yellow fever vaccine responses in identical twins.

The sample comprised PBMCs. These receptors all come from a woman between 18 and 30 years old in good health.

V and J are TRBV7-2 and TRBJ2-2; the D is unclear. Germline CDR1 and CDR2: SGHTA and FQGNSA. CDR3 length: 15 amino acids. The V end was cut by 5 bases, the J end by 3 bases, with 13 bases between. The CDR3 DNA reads TGTGCCAGCAGCACACCCCCAGCAGACACCGGGGAGCTGTTTTTT. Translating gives CASSTPPADTGELFF.

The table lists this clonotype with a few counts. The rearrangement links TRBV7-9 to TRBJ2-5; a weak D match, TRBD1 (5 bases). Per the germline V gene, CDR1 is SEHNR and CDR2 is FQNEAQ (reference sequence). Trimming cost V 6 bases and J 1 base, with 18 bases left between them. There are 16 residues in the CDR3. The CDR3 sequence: CASSKAGPAFQETQYF. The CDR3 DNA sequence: TGTGCCAGCAGTAAGGCAGGGCCCGCCTTCCAAGAGACCCAGTACTTC. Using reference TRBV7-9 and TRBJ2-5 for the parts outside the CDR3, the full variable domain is DTGVSQNPRHKITKRGQNVTFRCDPISEHNRLYWYRQTLGQGPEFLTYFQNEAQLEKSRLLSDRFSAERPKGSFSTLEIQRTEQGDSAMYLCASSKAGPAFQETQYFGPGTRLLVL.

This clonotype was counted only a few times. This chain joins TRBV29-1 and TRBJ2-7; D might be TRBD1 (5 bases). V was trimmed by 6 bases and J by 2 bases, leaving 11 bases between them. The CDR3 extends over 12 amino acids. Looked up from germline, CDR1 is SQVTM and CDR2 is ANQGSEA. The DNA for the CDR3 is TGCAGCGTAGTCACAGGCCCCTACGAGCAGTACTTC. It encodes CSVVTGPYEQYF.

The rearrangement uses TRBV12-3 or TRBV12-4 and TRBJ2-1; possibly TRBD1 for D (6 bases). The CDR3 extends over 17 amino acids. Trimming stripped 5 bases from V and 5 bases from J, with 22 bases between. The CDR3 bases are TGTGCCAGCAGTCAATACCTAGGGGGTGATAGCGACAATGAGCAGTTCTTC. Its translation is CASSQYLGGDSDNEQFF.

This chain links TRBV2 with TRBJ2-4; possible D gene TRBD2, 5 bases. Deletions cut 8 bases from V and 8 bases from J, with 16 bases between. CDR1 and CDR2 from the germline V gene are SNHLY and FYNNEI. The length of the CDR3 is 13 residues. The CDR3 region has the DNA TGTGCCAGCGGTTACATAGGAGCGGACATTCAGTACTTC. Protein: CASGYIGADIQYF.

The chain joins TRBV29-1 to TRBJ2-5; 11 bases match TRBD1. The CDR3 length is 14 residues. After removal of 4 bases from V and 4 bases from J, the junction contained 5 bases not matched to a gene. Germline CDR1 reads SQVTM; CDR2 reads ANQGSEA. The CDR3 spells CSVVWGTGGETQYF. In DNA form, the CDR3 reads TGCAGCGTTGTTTGGGGGACAGGGGGAGAGACCCAGTACTTC.

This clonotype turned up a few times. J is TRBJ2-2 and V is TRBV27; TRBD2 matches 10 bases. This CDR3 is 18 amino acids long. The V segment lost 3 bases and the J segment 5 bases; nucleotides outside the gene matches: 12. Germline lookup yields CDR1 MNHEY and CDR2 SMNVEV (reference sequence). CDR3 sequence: CASSFPSGSVFRTGELFF. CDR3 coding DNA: TGTGCCAGCAGTTTCCCTAGCGGGAGTGTTTTTAGGACCGGGGAGCTGTTTTTT.

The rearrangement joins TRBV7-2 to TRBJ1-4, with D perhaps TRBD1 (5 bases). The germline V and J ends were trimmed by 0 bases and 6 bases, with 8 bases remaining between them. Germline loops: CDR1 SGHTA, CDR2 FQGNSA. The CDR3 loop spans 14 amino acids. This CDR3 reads CASSLAGTYEKLFF. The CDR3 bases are TGTGCCAGCAGCTTAGCAGGGACTTATGAAAAACTGTTTTTT.

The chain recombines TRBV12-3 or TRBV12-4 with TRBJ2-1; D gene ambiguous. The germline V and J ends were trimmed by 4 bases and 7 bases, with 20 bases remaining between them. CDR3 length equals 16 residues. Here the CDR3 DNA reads TGTGCCAGCAGTTCCCCCCCCGGGCTAGGGTTGAATGAGCAGTTCTTC. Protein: CASSSPPGLGLNEQFF.

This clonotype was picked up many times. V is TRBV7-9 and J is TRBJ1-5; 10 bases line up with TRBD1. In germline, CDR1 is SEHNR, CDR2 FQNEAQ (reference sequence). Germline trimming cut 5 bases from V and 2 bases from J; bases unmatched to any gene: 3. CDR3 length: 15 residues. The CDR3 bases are TGTGCCAGCAGCAAGGGGACAGGGGGCAATCAGCCCCAGCATTTT. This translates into CASSKGTGGNQPQHF.

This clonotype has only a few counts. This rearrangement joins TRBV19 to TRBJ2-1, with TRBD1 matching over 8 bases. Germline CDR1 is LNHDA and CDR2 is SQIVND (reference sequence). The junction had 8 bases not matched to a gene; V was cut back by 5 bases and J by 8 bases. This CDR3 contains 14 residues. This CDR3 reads CASSRRQGPDEQFF. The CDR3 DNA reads TGTGCCAGTAGTCGCCGACAGGGGCCCGATGAGCAGTTCTTC.

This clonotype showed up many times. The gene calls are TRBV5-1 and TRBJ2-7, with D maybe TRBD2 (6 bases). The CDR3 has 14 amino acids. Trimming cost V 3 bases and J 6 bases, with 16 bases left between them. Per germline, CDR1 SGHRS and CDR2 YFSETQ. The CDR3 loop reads CASSSGALDSEQYF. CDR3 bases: TGCGCCAGCAGCTCGGGAGCTTTAGACTCCGAGCAGTACTTC.

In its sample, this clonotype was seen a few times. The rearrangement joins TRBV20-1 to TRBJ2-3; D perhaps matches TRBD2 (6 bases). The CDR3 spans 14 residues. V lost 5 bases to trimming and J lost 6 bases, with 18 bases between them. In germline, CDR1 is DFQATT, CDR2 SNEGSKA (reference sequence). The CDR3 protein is CSAPGTANGDTQYF. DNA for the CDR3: TGCAGTGCTCCCGGGACTGCAAATGGGGATACGCAGTATTTT.

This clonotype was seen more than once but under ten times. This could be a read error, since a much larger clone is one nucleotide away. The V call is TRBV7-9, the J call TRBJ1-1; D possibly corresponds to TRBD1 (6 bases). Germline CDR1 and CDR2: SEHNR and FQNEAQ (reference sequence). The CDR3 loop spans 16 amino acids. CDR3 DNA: TGTGCCAGCAGCCCCAGATCAGGGGACGCGAACACTGAAGTTTTCTTT. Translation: CASSPRSGDANTEVFF.

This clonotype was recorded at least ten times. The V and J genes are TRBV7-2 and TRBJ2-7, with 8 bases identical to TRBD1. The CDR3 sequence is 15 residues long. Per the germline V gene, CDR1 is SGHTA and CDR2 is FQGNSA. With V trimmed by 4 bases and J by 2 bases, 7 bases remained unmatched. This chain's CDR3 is CASSSDREVTYEQYF. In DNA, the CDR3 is TGTGCCAGCAGCTCGGACAGGGAAGTAACCTACGAGCAGTACTTC.

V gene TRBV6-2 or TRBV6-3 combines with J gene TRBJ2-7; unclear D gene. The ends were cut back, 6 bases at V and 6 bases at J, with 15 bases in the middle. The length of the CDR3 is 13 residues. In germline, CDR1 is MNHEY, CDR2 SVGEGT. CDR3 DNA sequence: TGTGCCAGCAGCTACGGCCTAGTCGGCGAGCAGTACTTC. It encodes CASSYGLVGEQYF.

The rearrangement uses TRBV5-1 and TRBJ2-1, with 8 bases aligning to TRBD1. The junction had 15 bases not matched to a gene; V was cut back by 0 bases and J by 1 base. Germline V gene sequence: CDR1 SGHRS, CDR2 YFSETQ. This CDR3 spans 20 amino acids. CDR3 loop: CASSLASAGGASGSYNEQFF. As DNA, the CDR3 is TGCGCCAGCAGCTTGGCCTCCGCAGGGGGCGCCTCAGGGTCCTACAATGAGCAGTTCTTC.

The CDR3 DNA is TGTGCCAGCAGTTTCGGTATAGCGCCCTACGAGCAGTACTTC. It specifies CASSFGIAPYEQYF. This chain joins TRBV12-3 or TRBV12-4 and TRBJ2-7; tentative D call: TRBD2 (5 bases). There are 14 residues in the CDR3. With 3 bases removed from V and 2 bases from J, the gap between germline ends came to 11 bases.

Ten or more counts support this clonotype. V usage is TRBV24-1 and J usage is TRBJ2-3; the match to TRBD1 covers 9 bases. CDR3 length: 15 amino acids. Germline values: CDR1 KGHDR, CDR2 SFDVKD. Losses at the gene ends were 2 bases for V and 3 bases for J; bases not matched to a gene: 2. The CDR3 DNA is TGTGCCACCAGTGATTACAGGGGGCTGACAGATACGCAGTATTTT. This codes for CATSDYRGLTDTQYF.

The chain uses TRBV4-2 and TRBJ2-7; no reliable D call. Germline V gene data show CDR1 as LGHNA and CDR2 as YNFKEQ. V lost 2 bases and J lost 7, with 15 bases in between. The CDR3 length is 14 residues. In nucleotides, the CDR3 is TGTGCCAGCAGCCAATCCATAAACATGGGTGAGCAGTACTTC. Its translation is CASSQSINMGEQYF.

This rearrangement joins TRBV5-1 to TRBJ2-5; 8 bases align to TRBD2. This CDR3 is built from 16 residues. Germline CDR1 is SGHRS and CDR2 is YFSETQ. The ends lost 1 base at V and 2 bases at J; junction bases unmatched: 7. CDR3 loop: CASSLRRAGVQETQYF. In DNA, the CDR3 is TGCGCCAGCAGCTTGAGGCGAGCGGGGGTACAAGAGACCCAGTACTTC.

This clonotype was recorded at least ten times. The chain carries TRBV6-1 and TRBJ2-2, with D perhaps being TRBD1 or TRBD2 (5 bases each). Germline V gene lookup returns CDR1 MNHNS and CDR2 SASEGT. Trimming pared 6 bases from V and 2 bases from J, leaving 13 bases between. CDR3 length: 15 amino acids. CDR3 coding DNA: TGTGCCAGCAGCACCGGGACCGCCAACACCGGGGAGCTGTTTTTT. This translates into CASSTGTANTGELFF.

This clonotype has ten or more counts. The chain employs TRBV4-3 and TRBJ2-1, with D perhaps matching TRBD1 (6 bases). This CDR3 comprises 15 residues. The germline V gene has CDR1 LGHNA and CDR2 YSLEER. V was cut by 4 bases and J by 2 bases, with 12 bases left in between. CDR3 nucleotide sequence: TGCGCCAGCAGCCCCAGGGGTAGAACCTACAATGAGCAGTTCTTC. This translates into CASSPRGRTYNEQFF.

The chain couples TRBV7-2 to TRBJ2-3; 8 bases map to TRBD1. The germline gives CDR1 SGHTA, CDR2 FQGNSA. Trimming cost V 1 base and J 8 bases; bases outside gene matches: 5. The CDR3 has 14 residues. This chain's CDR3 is CASSLGQGASTQYF. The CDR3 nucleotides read TGTGCCAGCAGCTTAGGGCAGGGGGCCAGTACGCAGTATTTT.

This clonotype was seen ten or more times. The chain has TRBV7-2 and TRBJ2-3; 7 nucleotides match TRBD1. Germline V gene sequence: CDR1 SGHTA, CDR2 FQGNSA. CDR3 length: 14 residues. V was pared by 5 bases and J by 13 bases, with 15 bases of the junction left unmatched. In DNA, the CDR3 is TGTGCCAGCAGCCCTCCGGGCCCTCAGGGGGAGAAGTATTTT. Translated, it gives CASSPPGPQGEKYF.

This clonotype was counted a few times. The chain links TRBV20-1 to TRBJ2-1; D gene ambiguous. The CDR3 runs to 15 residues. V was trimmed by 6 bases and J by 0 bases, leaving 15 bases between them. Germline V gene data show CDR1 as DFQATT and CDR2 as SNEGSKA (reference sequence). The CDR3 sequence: CSAPPLESSYNEQFF. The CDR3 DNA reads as TGCAGTGCCCCTCCCCTTGAGAGCTCCTACAATGAGCAGTTCTTC.

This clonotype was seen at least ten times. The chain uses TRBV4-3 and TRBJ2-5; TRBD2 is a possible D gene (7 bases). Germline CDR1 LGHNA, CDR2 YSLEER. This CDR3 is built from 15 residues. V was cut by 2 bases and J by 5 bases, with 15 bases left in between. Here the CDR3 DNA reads TGCGCCAGCAGCCAATCACTAGGGGGAGGGGAGACCCAGTACTTC. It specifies CASSQSLGGGETQYF.

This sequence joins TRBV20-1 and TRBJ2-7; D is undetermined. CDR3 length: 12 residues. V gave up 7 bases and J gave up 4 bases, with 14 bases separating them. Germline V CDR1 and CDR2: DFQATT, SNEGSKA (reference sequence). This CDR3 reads CSGCPDVYEQYF. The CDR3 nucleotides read TGCAGTGGCTGTCCCGATGTTTACGAGCAGTACTTC.

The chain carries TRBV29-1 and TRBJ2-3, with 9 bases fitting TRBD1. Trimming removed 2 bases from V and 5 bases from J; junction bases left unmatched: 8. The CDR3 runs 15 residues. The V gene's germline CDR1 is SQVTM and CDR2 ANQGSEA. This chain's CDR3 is CSVENPGTGLDTQYF. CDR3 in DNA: TGCAGCGTTGAAAACCCCGGGACAGGGTTAGATACGCAGTATTTT.